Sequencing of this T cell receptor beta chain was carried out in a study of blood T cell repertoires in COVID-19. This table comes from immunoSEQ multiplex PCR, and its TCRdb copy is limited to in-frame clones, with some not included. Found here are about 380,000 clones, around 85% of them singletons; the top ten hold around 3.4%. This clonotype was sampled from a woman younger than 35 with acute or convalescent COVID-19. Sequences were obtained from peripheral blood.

The CDR3 loop reads CASSEEQLISPQHF. DNA of the CDR3: TGTGCCAGCAGTGAAGAACAGTTAATCAGCCCCCAGCATTTT. The V gene is TRBV6-1, the J gene TRBJ1-5, with D uncertain. V was clipped by 1 base and J by 10 bases, with 14 bases between them. CDR1 and CDR2 (germline): MNHNS, SASEGT. The CDR3 runs 14 residues.